This TCR beta chain is drawn from a study of blood T cell repertoires in COVID-19. V was trimmed by 1 base and J by 5 bases, leaving 4 bases between them. The CDR3 consists of 12 residues. Germline CDR1 and CDR2: LGHDT and YNNKEL (reference sequence). The protocol was immunoSEQ multiplex PCR, while the TCRdb copy is restricted to in-frame clones and leaves out a portion. The data hold some 270,000 clones, with 85% to 90% observed a single time. The chain uses TRBV3-1 (or the pseudogene TRBV3-2) and TRBJ2-3; D remains ambiguous. The sequencing input was peripheral blood. The TCR was taken from a woman aged 40 to 55 who had recovered from COVID-19. The CDR3 DNA reads TGTGCCAGCAGCCAAGGAGGAGATACGCAGTATTTT. Amino acids: CASSQGGDTQYF.